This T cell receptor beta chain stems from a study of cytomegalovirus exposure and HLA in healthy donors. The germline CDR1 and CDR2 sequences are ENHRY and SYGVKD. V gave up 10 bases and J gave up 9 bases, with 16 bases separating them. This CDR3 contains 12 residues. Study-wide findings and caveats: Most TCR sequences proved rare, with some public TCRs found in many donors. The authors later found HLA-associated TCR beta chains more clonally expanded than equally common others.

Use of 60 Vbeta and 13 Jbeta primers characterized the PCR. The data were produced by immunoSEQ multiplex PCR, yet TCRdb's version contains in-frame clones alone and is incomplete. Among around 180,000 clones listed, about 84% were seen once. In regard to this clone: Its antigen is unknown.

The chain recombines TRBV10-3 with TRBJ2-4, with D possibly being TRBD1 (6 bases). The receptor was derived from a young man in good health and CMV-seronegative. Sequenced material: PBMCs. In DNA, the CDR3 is TGTGCCACCACAGGGTCCAGTGGCATTCAGTACTTC. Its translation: CATTGSSGIQYF.